These 29 T cell receptor beta chains came from one sample sequenced in a study of molecular identifiers for immune sequencing clone quantification. TCRdb used MiXCR to reprocess the PCR reads, holding one entry per CDR3 protein. The sample includes 45,000 to 55,000 distinct CDR3 sequences, around 34% of them seen just once. The sample consisted of naive CD8+ T cells from blood, with Jurkat cell RNA spiked in. Subset defined: FACS-sorted CD8+CD4-CCR7+CD45RA+ naive T cells. The receptors were sampled from a human donor in good health. Some libraries in this study had Jurkat cell RNA spiked in.

The chain has TRBV3-1 and TRBJ1-2; D gene uncertain. Deletions cut 1 base from V and 4 bases from J, with 16 bases between. This CDR3 spans 16 amino acids. The germline CDR1 and CDR2 sequences are LGHDT and YNNKEL (reference sequence). The CDR3 region has the DNA TGTGCCAGCAGCCAAGGTCGAAGAGGATTTACCTATGGCTACACCTTC. Translation gives CASSQGRRGFTYGYTF. Full variable domain (remainder filled in from reference TRBV3-1 and TRBJ1-2): DTAVSQTPKYLVTQMGNDKSIKCEQNLGHDTMYWYKQDSKKFLKIMFSYNNKELIINETVPNRFSPKSPDKAHLNLHINSLELGDSAVYFCASSQGRRGFTYGYTFGSGTRLTVV.

The chain has TRBV11-2 and TRBJ2-7; D might be TRBD1 (5 bases). CDR1 and CDR2 from the germline V gene are SGHAT and FQNNGV. CDR3 length equals 15 residues. The germline V and J ends were trimmed by 5 bases and 0 bases, with 14 bases remaining between them. CDR3 nucleotide sequence: TGTGCCAGCAGCCAAGGGGCGGCAAGCTCCTACGAGCAGTACTTC. As protein: CASSQGAASSYEQYF.

At least ten counts were recorded for this clonotype. The chain joins TRBV20-1 to TRBJ1-4; D remains ambiguous. This CDR3 comprises 13 residues. V lost 0 bases to trimming and J lost 5 bases, with 7 bases between them. Germline values: CDR1 DFQATT, CDR2 SNEGSKA (reference sequence). This chain's CDR3 is CSARDSTNEKLFF. In DNA, the CDR3 is TGCAGTGCTAGAGACAGCACGAATGAAAAACTGTTTTTT.

The chain has TRBV5-1 and TRBJ2-2, with D perhaps matching TRBD1 or TRBD2 (5 bases each). From germline, CDR1 is SGHRS and CDR2 YFSETQ. The CDR3 extends over 17 amino acids. Deletions cut 0 bases from V and 4 bases from J, with 16 bases between. The CDR3 coding sequence is TGCGCCAGCAGCTTGGGATGGGGACGTGCGAGCACCGGGGAGCTGTTTTTT. Translating gives CASSLGWGRASTGELFF.

This clonotype appeared a few times. The chain carries TRBV4-2 and TRBJ2-7; D may match TRBD1 or TRBD2 (5 bases each). This CDR3 spans 15 amino acids. Germline CDR1 reads LGHNA; CDR2 reads YNFKEQ. The germline V and J ends were trimmed by 0 bases and 2 bases, with 11 bases remaining between them. In DNA, the CDR3 is TGTGCCAGCAGCCAAGATCGGGGCGCACCCTACGAGCAGTACTTC. Protein sequence: CASSQDRGAPYEQYF.

As for this clonotype: A much more abundant neighbour one base away suggests this may be a read error. The chain carries TRBV6-2 or TRBV6-3 and TRBJ2-4, with D possibly matching TRBD1 (6 bases). This CDR3 comprises 13 residues. V dropped 7 bases and J dropped 12 bases, with 19 bases sitting between them. Looked up from germline, CDR1 is MNHEY and CDR2 is SVGEGT. This CDR3 is CASTDRRVDNQYF. The CDR3 DNA is TGTGCCAGCACGGACAGACGGGTCGACAATCAGTACTTC.

For this clonotype: A much larger clone sits a single nucleotide away, making a read error possible. The chain joins TRBV28 to TRBJ2-3, with 9 nucleotides matching TRBD1. The V gene's germline CDR1 is MDHEN and CDR2 SYDVKM. The CDR3 length is 16 residues. The CDR3 is CASSSTRQGVTDTLYF. In DNA, the CDR3 is TGTGCCAGCAGTTCCACAAGACAGGGGGTAACAGATACGCTGTATTTT.

A note on this clonotype: With a much larger clone just one base away, this may be a read error. For the CDR3, the DNA is TGTGCCAGCAGCATAAGCTCTGAGACCCAGTACTTC. It specifies CASSISSETQYF. The chain recombines TRBV7-2 with TRBJ2-5; D unclear. V was trimmed by 5 bases and J by 5 bases, leaving 9 bases between them. This CDR3 is 12 amino acids long. Germline CDR1 reads SGHTA; CDR2 reads FQGNSA.

About this clonotype itself: The junction departs from the called germline gene at one end, perhaps through a read error. The rearrangement joins TRBV7-2 to TRBJ2-3, with a weak D call TRBD2 (6 bases). The CDR3 runs 15 residues. The germline CDR1 and CDR2 sequences are SGHTA and FQGNSA. The CDR3 nucleotides read TGTGCCTGCAGCTTAACAACGGGAGGCACAGATACGCAGTATTTT. Protein: CACSLTTGGTDTQYF.

Details on this clonotype: This may arise from a read error, as a much more abundant clone is one base away. V and J are TRBV7-9 and TRBJ2-4, with D unresolved. The CDR3 covers 17 residues. Germline lookup yields CDR1 SEHNR and CDR2 FQNEAQ (reference sequence). CDR3: CASSRQHLSLAKNNQYF. DNA of the CDR3: TGTGCCAGCAGCCGACAACACCTTAGCTTAGCCAAAAACAATCAGTACTTC.

The chain recombines TRBV12-3 or TRBV12-4 with TRBJ2-3; the match to TRBD2 covers 7 bases. The CDR3 runs 15 residues. Trimming took 7 bases from V and 1 from J; bases not matched to a gene: 8. CDR3 sequence reads: CASNPRGIGTDTQYF. CDR3 sequence (DNA): TGTGCCAGCAACCCGCGGGGGATCGGCACAGATACGCAGTATTTT.

The chain joins TRBV5-4 to TRBJ1-2; 10 bases align to TRBD1. The CDR3 sequence is 14 residues long. Germline V gene data show CDR1 as SGHNT and CDR2 as YYREEE (reference sequence). V lost 2 bases to trimming and J lost 8 bases; unmatched junction nucleotides: 6. CDR3 DNA: TGTGCCAGCAGCTTAATGGGGACAGGGGACGGCTACACCTTC. This codes for CASSLMGTGDGYTF.

This clonotype was recorded a few times. V and J are TRBV7-6 and TRBJ2-2, with D tentatively TRBD2 (5 bases). The germline V gene encodes CDR1 SGHVS and CDR2 FNYEAQ. The CDR3 has 14 amino acids. V was trimmed by 8 bases and J by 6 bases, leaving 16 bases between them. The CDR3 here is CASGAPGFAGELFF. The CDR3 coding sequence is TGTGCCAGCGGCGCGCCGGGGTTCGCCGGGGAGCTGTTTTTT.

This clonotype was recorded at least ten times. This chain uses TRBV28 with TRBJ2-3; D remains ambiguous. This CDR3 has 14 amino acids. The germline V and J ends were trimmed by 6 bases and 2 bases, with 12 bases remaining between them. Germline lookup yields CDR1 MDHEN and CDR2 SYDVKM. The CDR3 is CASSPALLTDTQYF. In DNA, the CDR3 is TGTGCCAGCAGCCCCGCACTTCTCACAGATACGCAGTATTTT.

V is TRBV6-6 and J is TRBJ2-4, with TRBD1 matching 8 bases. This CDR3 comprises 14 residues. V shed 1 base and J 8 bases; nucleotides not matched to a gene: 4. Germline loops: CDR1 MNHNY, CDR2 SVGAGI (reference sequence). CDR3 sequence (DNA): TGTGCCAGCAGTTACTTGGACAGGGTCGACATTCAGTACTTC. It encodes CASSYLDRVDIQYF.

To note about this clonotype: A much larger clone is a single base away; this may be a read error. The rearrangement joins TRBV4-2 to TRBJ2-3; D is undetermined. This CDR3 comprises 15 residues. Germline V gives CDR1 LGHNA, CDR2 YNFKEQ. The CDR3, as DNA: TGTGCCAGCAGCTCCCGTCCAACATTCACAGATCCGCAGTATTTT. Residues: CASSSRPTFTDPQYF.

The chain couples TRBV20-1 to TRBJ2-1; 10 nucleotides match TRBD2. The CDR3 covers 14 residues. Germline V gene sequence: CDR1 DFQATT, CDR2 SNEGSKA (reference sequence). V shed 5 bases, J shed 4 bases, and the junction held 5 bases outside the gene matches. The CDR3 nucleotides read TGCAGTGCTTCCCTAGCGGGGGCTTACAATGAGCAGTTCTTC. This encodes CSASLAGAYNEQFF.

Many counts were recorded for this clonotype. The genes are TRBV24-1 and TRBJ2-3; D not certain. Germline-derived CDR1 and CDR2 are KGHDR and SFDVKD. V shed 4 bases and J shed 3 bases, with 1 base lying between them. CDR3 length: 11 residues. The CDR3 protein is CATSETDTQYF. The CDR3 DNA is TGTGCCACCAGTGAAACAGATACGCAGTATTTT.

The chain carries TRBV4-3 and TRBJ2-6, with TRBD2 matching 7 bases. V lost 6 bases to trimming and J lost 2 bases; unmatched junction nucleotides: 10. The CDR3 runs 17 residues. Germline CDR1 LGHNA, CDR2 YSLEER. The CDR3: CASRGGETLTGANVLTF. CDR3 coding DNA: TGCGCCAGCAGGGGGGGGGAAACCCTCACTGGGGCCAACGTCCTGACTTTC.

The chain carries TRBV28 and TRBJ2-5; D is ambiguous. The V and J ends lost 7 bases and 5 bases respectively, with 8 bases between them. The CDR3 loop spans 11 amino acids. CDR1 and CDR2 from the germline V gene are MDHEN and SYDVKM. In DNA, the CDR3 is TGTGCCAGCAAAAGGATGGAGACCCAGTACTTC. As protein: CASKRMETQYF.

In its sample, this clonotype was seen a few times. V and J are TRBV4-3 and TRBJ1-2; D ambiguous. The germline V and J ends were trimmed by 0 bases and 5 bases, with 13 bases remaining between them. Germline CDR1 reads LGHNA; CDR2 reads YSLEER. The CDR3 is 15 amino acids. The CDR3 DNA sequence: TGCGCCAGCAGCCAAGATAGATGGGCCGTGTATGGCTACACCTTC. It translates to CASSQDRWAVYGYTF.

A remark on this clonotype: Here the CDR3 omits its conserved ending phenylalanine or tryptophan, so a read error is the likely source. The chain uses TRBV28 and TRBJ2-3; D is uncertain. The CDR3 contains 15 residues. Germline CDR1 reads MDHEN; CDR2 reads SYDVKM. The germline V and J ends were trimmed by 7 bases and 1 base, with 15 bases remaining between them. CDR3 protein: CASNREASGTDTQYL. CDR3 nucleotide sequence: TGTGCCAGCAATAGAGAGGCCTCTGGCACAGATACGCAGTATTTA.

Comment on this clonotype: A much larger clonotype is one base distant, so this may be a read error. Lacking the conserved final phenylalanine or tryptophan, this CDR3 likely reflects a read error. V and J are TRBV6-6 and TRBJ1-5; D not certain. This CDR3 comprises 11 residues. Germline assignment: CDR1 MNHNY and CDR2 SVGAGI (reference sequence). With 7 bases removed from V and 6 bases from J, the gap between germline ends came to 7 bases. DNA for the CDR3: TGTGCCAGCACCTCGGGTCAGCCCCAGCATCTT. It yields the protein CASTSGQPQHL.

This clonotype was seen a handful of times. Given a much more abundant clone one base away, this may be a read error. The CDR3, as DNA: TGCGCCAGCAGTCGCGGACCTACAGATACGCAGTGTTTT. Amino acid sequence: CASSRGPTDTQCF. V is TRBV5-1 and J is TRBJ2-3; D uncertain. This CDR3 has 13 residues. Germline CDR1 reads SGHRS; CDR2 reads YFSETQ. The variable domain in full, with the rest retrieved from reference TRBV5-1 and TRBJ2-3, is KAGVTQTPRYLIKTRGQQVTLSCSPISGHRSVSWYQQTPGQGLQFLFEYFSETQRNKGNFPGRFSGRQFSNSRSEMNVSTLELGDSALYLCASSRGPTDTQCFGPGTRLTVL.

Comments on this clonotype: A read error may be the cause here, since a much bigger clone is one base away. The conserved phenylalanine or tryptophan normally closing the CDR3 is absent here, so this likely arose from a read error. J is TRBJ2-7 and V is TRBV6-6; TRBD1 might be the D (6 bases). V was pared by 2 bases and J by 5 bases, with 13 bases between. Germline V gene data show CDR1 as MNHNY and CDR2 as SVGAGI (reference sequence). The CDR3 is 14 residues long. The CDR3, as DNA: TGTGCCAGCAGTTACGCAGGGGTAATCGACGAGCAGTACCTC. Amino acids: CASSYAGVIDEQYL.

The rearrangement uses TRBV5-1 and TRBJ2-3; the D gene is possibly TRBD1 (5 bases). The V end was cut by 0 bases, the J end by 3 bases, with 8 bases between. This CDR3 is 14 amino acids long. Per germline, CDR1 SGHRS and CDR2 YFSETQ. The CDR3 nucleotides are TGCGCCAGCAGCTTGGTGGACACTACAGATACGCAGTATTTT. Translated, it gives CASSLVDTTDTQYF.

This clonotype showed up just a few times. This rearrangement joins TRBV28 to TRBJ2-3; D might be TRBD1 or TRBD2, each matching 6 bases. Trimming pared 11 bases from V and 4 bases from J, leaving 13 bases between. The CDR3 has 12 amino acids. The germline V gene encodes CDR1 MDHEN and CDR2 SYDVKM. CDR3 sequence reads: CAHARGADTQYF. The CDR3 DNA reads TGTGCCCATGCAAGGGGGGCAGATACGCAGTATTTT.

This chain uses TRBV12-3 or TRBV12-4 with TRBJ2-1; D is unclear. V lost 5 bases to trimming and J lost 4 bases, with 6 bases between them. This CDR3 comprises 12 residues. CDR3 amino acids: CASSVPYNEQFF. CDR3 nucleotide sequence: TGTGCCAGCAGTGTACCGTACAATGAGCAGTTCTTC.

Comment on this clonotype: A much larger clone sits a single nucleotide away, making a read error possible. V gene TRBV10-3 combines with J gene TRBJ1-5; TRBD1 aligns across 9 bases. The CDR3 consists of 13 residues. Germline V lookup: CDR1 ENHRY, CDR2 SYGVKD. The trim removed 8 bases at V and 5 bases at J, leaving 4 bases unmatched. In DNA form, the CDR3 reads TGTGCCATCGGGAGGACAGGGGATCAGCCCCAGCATTTT. Translation gives CAIGRTGDQPQHF.